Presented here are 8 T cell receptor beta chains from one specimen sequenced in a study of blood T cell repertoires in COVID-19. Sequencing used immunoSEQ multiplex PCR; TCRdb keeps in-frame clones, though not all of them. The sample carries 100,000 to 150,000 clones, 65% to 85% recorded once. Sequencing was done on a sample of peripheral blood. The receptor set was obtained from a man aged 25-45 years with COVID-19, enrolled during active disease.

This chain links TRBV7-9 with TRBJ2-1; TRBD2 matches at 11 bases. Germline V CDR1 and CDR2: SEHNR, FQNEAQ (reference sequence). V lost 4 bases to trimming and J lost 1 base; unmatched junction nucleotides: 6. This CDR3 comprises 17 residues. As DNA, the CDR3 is TGTGCCAGCAGCTCGAGACTAGCGGGGACATCCTACAATGAGCAGTTCTTC. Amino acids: CASSSRLAGTSYNEQFF. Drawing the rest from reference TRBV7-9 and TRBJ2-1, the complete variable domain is DTGVSQNPRHKITKRGQNVTFRCDPISEHNRLYWYRQTLGQGPEFLTYFQNEAQLEKSRLLSDRFSAERPKGSFSTLEIQRTEQGDSAMYLCASSSRLAGTSYNEQFFGPGTRLTVL.

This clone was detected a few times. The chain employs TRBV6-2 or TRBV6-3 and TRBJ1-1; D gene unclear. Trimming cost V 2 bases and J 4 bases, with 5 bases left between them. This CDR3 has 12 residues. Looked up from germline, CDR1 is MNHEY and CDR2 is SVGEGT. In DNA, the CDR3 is TGTGCCAGCAGTTACGGCCCCACTGAAGCTTTCTTT. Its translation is CASSYGPTEAFF.

In nucleotides, the CDR3 is TGTGCCGCCAGGGCGGGACTTTACAATGAGCAGTTCTTC. It specifies CAARAGLYNEQFF. The rearrangement joins TRBV5-4 to TRBJ2-1; D is perhaps TRBD2 (6 bases). The germline gives CDR1 SGHNT, CDR2 YYREEE (reference sequence). The CDR3 has 13 amino acids. V was cut by 10 bases and J by 4 bases, with 15 bases left in between.

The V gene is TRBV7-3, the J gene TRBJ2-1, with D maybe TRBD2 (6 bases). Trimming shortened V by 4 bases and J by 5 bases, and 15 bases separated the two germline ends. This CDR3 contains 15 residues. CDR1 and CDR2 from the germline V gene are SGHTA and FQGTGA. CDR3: CASSSQEGTHNEQFF. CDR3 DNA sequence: TGTGCCAGCAGCTCGCAGGAGGGCACTCACAATGAGCAGTTCTTC.

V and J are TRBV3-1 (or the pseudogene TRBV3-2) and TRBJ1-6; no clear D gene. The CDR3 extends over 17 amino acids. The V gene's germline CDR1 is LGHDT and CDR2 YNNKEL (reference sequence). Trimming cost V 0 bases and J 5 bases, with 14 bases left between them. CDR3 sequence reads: CASSQDREGFNNSPLHF. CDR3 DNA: TGTGCCAGCAGCCAAGATCGGGAAGGATTCAATAATTCACCCCTCCACTTT.

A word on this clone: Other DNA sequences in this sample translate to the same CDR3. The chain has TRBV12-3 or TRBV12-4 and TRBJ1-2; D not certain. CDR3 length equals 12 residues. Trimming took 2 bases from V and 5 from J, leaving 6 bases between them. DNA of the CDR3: TGTGCCAGCAGTTTACGAGGGTATGGCTACACCTTC. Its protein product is CASSLRGYGYTF.

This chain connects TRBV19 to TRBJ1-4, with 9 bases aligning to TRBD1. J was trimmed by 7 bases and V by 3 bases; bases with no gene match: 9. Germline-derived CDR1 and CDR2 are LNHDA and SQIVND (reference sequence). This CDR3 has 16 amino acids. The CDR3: CASSIILDRGGEKLFF. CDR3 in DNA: TGTGCCAGTAGTATCATACTGGACAGGGGTGGTGAAAAACTGTTTTTT.

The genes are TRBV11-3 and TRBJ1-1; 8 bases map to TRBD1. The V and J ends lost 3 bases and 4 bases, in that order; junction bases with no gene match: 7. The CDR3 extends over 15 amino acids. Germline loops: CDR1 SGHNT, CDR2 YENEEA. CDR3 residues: CASSFGDRWGTEAFF. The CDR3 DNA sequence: TGTGCCAGCAGCTTTGGGGACAGGTGGGGCACTGAAGCTTTCTTT.